This T cell receptor (beta chain) was captured by sequencing in a study of T-cell memory formation after mild COVID-19. Note on this clonotype: Its antigen is as yet unknown.

The CDR3 runs 15 residues. The germline CDR1 and CDR2 sequences are SGHDT and YYEEEE. V shed 2 bases and J 4 bases; nucleotides not matched to a gene: 5. After 5'RACE with constant-segment primers, TCR alpha and TCR beta cDNA libraries carrying sample barcodes and UMIs were obtained. Via MiXCR, TCRdb re-called the 5' RACE reads, giving one row per CDR3 protein. This table holds roughly 350,000 distinct CDR3 sequences, around 30% found once. Study conclusions and caveats: Some clones that responded were present in memory (sampled pre-infection), which suggests cross-reactive memory joined. Clones that shrank (day 15 to 85) were balanced CD4/CD8, whereas later expanders leaned CD4+. Largely, contracting CD4+ clones fell within CM and EM, and contracting CD8+ clones within EMRA.

Sample: PBMCs or a T cell subset sorted from them (not recorded which). This clonotype was obtained from an adult woman who had mild COVID-19 (a few samples of this study predate the infection). Cell type and time point are not known. The chain employs TRBV5-6 and TRBJ2-2, with 7 positions matching TRBD1. Written as DNA, the CDR3 is TGTGCCAGCAGCTTAGAGGGGGCGCGCACCGGGGAGCTGTTTTTT. Translation gives CASSLEGARTGELFF. Supplemented by reference TRBV5-6 and TRBJ2-2, the full variable domain reads DAGVTQSPTHLIKTRGQQVTLRCSPKSGHDTVSWYQQALGQGPQFIFQYYEEEERQRGNFPDRFSGHQFPNYSSELNVNALLLGDSALYLCASSLEGARTGELFFGEGSRLTVL.